These T cell receptor beta chains were read from a single sample in a study of blood T cell repertoires in COVID-19. TCRdb keeps only in-frame clones here, not all; method: immunoSEQ multiplex PCR. The sample holds 200,000 to 300,000 clones; about 87% are singletons and the top ten take 8.6%. The sequenced sample was peripheral blood. The source of these receptors is a human donor in a cohort sampled during active COVID-19. CDR3s include the opening cysteine and the closing phenylalanine or tryptophan. The D gene is left open where the match is weak. Clone size is stated in some rows and not others, as once, few, many or a class when expanded.

D gene: TRBD2
J gene: TRBJ2-7
V gene: TRBV6-1
clone size: .
CDR3 DNA: TGTGCCAGCAGTGAAGCGTGGACGGGGGGGCGGGAGCAGTACTTC
CDR3 protein: CASSEAWTGGREQYF

D gene: .
J gene: TRBJ2-3
V gene: TRBV11-3
clone size: .
CDR3 DNA: TGTGCCAGCAGCTTGCGGGGCCTCGTCGCAGATACGCAGTATTTT
CDR3 protein: CASSLRGLVADTQYF

D gene: TRBD2
J gene: TRBJ2-2
V gene: TRBV5-4
clone size: .
CDR3 DNA: TGTGCCAGCAGCCCGGGAGGCCCCGCTGTAACCGGGGAGCTGTTTTTT
CDR3 protein: CASSPGGPAVTGELFF

D gene: TRBD1
J gene: TRBJ1-6
V gene: TRBV6-6
clone size: .
CDR3 DNA: TGTGCCAGCAGTTTCAGGACAGGCAATAATTCACCCCTCCACTTT
CDR3 protein: CASSFRTGNNSPLHF

D gene: .
J gene: TRBJ1-1
V gene: TRBV10-3
clone size: .
CDR3 DNA: TGTGCCATCAGACAAACGGGACAGAACACTGAAGCTTTCTTT
CDR3 protein: CAIRQTGQNTEAFF

D gene: TRBD2
J gene: TRBJ2-1
V gene: TRBV5-1
clone size: .
CDR3 DNA: TGCGCCAGCAGCTTGGCTCCGGGACTAGCGGGGGTCAATGAGCAGTTCTTC
CDR3 protein: CASSLAPGLAGVNEQFF

D gene: TRBD2
J gene: TRBJ2-1
V gene: TRBV11-3
clone size: .
CDR3 DNA: TGTGCCAGCAGCTTGAGCGGGAGGGCCATGGGTGAGCAGTTCTTC
CDR3 protein: CASSLSGRAMGEQFF

D gene: TRBD2
J gene: TRBJ2-2
V gene: TRBV5-4
clone size: .
CDR3 DNA: TGTGCCAGCAGCATAGGACTAGCGACGAACACCGGGGAGCTGTTTTTT
CDR3 protein: CASSIGLATNTGELFF

D gene: TRBD1
J gene: TRBJ2-2
V gene: TRBV6-5
clone size: once
CDR3 DNA: TGTGCCAGCAGTACACAGGGGCTTAACACCGGGGAGCTGTTTTTT
CDR3 protein: CASSTQGLNTGELFF

D gene: .
J gene: TRBJ2-7
V gene: TRBV7-2
clone size: many
CDR3 DNA: TGTGCCAGCAGCCTCGGACTCGCCTACGAGCAGTACTTC
CDR3 protein: CASSLGLAYEQYF

D gene: .
J gene: TRBJ2-3
V gene: TRBV9
clone size: .
CDR3 DNA: TGTGCCAGCAGCCTCTACGGGACTCTTAAACCTAGCACAGATACGCAGTATTTT
CDR3 protein: CASSLYGTLKPSTDTQYF

D gene: TRBD2
J gene: TRBJ2-3
V gene: TRBV6-5
clone size: .
CDR3 DNA: TGTGCCAGCAGTATAGCGGGAGACACAGATACGCAGTATTTT
CDR3 protein: CASSIAGDTDTQYF

D gene: TRBD2
J gene: TRBJ2-1
V gene: TRBV2
clone size: .
CDR3 DNA: TGTGCCTCAAGAACTAGCGGGCTTTACAATGAGCAGTTCTTC
CDR3 protein: CASRTSGLYNEQFF

D gene: TRBD1
J gene: TRBJ2-7
V gene: TRBV29-1
clone size: .
CDR3 DNA: TGCAGCGTGTCCGGGACAGGGGGTTCATACTACGAGCAGTACTTC
CDR3 protein: CSVSGTGGSYYEQYF

D gene: TRBD2
J gene: TRBJ2-1
V gene: TRBV7-3
clone size: .
CDR3 DNA: TGTGCCAGCAGCTTAAGGGCTAGCGGGCGGAATGAGCAGTTCTTC
CDR3 protein: CASSLRASGRNEQFF

D gene: TRBD2
J gene: TRBJ2-3
V gene: TRBV4-1
clone size: once
CDR3 DNA: TGCGCCAGCAGCCAAGACGCGGGAGCTGGGACAGATACGCAGTATTTT
CDR3 protein: CASSQDAGAGTDTQYF

D gene: .
J gene: TRBJ2-7
V gene: TRBV5-8
clone size: .
CDR3 DNA: TGTGCCAGCAGCTTTAGGTGGTCGGGGACCTACGAGCAGTACTTC
CDR3 protein: CASSFRWSGTYEQYF

D gene: .
J gene: TRBJ1-1
V gene: TRBV19
clone size: .
CDR3 DNA: TGTGCCAGTAGTATGAAGAGAAACACTGAAGCTTTCTTT
CDR3 protein: CASSMKRNTEAFF

D gene: TRBD1
J gene: TRBJ1-5
V gene: TRBV24-1
clone size: .
CDR3 DNA: TGTGCCACCAGTGAAGGCCAGGGGGGAAATCAGCCCCAGCATTTT
CDR3 protein: CATSEGQGGNQPQHF

D gene: TRBD1
J gene: TRBJ2-4
V gene: TRBV18
clone size: .
CDR3 DNA: TGTGCCAGCTCACCACGGTCTTCGGGACAGCTAGCCAAAAACATTCAGTACTTC
CDR3 protein: CASSPRSSGQLAKNIQYF

D gene: TRBD1
J gene: TRBJ2-1
V gene: TRBV6-5
clone size: .
CDR3 DNA: TGTGCCAGCACCCTGACAGGGGGCTACAATGAGCAGTTCTTC
CDR3 protein: CASTLTGGYNEQFF

D gene: TRBD2
J gene: TRBJ2-1
V gene: TRBV7-9
clone size: .
CDR3 DNA: TGTGCCAGCAGCTTAGCGCTCAGAAGGGGGTCTAGCGGGTACAATGAGCAGTTCTTC
CDR3 protein: CASSLALRRGSSGYNEQFF

D gene: .
J gene: TRBJ1-1
V gene: TRBV7-2
clone size: .
CDR3 DNA: TGTGCCAGCAAAGACCGGAGGGCCACTGAAGCTTTCTTT
CDR3 protein: CASKDRRATEAFF

D gene: .
J gene: TRBJ2-3
V gene: TRBV27
clone size: .
CDR3 DNA: TGTGCCAGCAGTCTGACTGGACAGCCCACAGATACGCAGTATTTT
CDR3 protein: CASSLTGQPTDTQYF

D gene: .
J gene: TRBJ1-1
V gene: TRBV12-3/TRBV12-4
clone size: .
CDR3 DNA: TGTGCCAGCAGCCCCGGGGGGAAAGCTTTCTTT
CDR3 protein: CASSPGGKAFF

D gene: .
J gene: TRBJ1-3
V gene: TRBV19
clone size: .
CDR3 DNA: TGTGCCAGTAGGGACATACTACGGAAAGGAAACACCATATATTTT
CDR3 protein: CASRDILRKGNTIYF

D gene: TRBD1
J gene: TRBJ1-5
V gene: TRBV6-5
clone size: .
CDR3 DNA: TGTGCCAGCAGCCGAGACAGGGGAGGCAATCAGCCCCAGCATTTT
CDR3 protein: CASSRDRGGNQPQHF

D gene: TRBD2
J gene: TRBJ2-1
V gene: TRBV19
clone size: .
CDR3 DNA: TGTGCCAGTAGTGCGACTAGCGGGAGATCCTACAATGAGCAGTTCTTC
CDR3 protein: CASSATSGRSYNEQFF

D gene: .
J gene: TRBJ2-3
V gene: TRBV18
clone size: once
CDR3 DNA: TGTGCCAGCTCACCGCGAGGAGGGCAAGATACGCAGTATTTT
CDR3 protein: CASSPRGGQDTQYF

D gene: TRBD2
J gene: TRBJ2-3
V gene: TRBV4-2
clone size: few
CDR3 DNA: TGTGCCAGCAGCCAACTTAGCGGGGTGGACACAGATACGCAGTATTTT
CDR3 protein: CASSQLSGVDTDTQYF

D gene: .
J gene: TRBJ1-4
V gene: TRBV18
clone size: .
CDR3 DNA: TGTGCCAGCTCACCATCTTTTACTAATGAAAAACTGTTTTTT
CDR3 protein: CASSPSFTNEKLFF

D gene: TRBD1
J gene: TRBJ1-4
V gene: TRBV9
clone size: .
CDR3 DNA: TGTGCCAGCAGCAAGAGACAGGGAGGAGTGGTCGAAAAACTGTTTTTT
CDR3 protein: CASSKRQGGVVEKLFF

D gene: .
J gene: TRBJ2-2
V gene: TRBV5-1
clone size: .
CDR3 DNA: TGCGCCAGCAGCTTGTCGGTAGAATTGTCCGGGGAGCTGTTTTTT
CDR3 protein: CASSLSVELSGELFF

D gene: .
J gene: TRBJ1-1
V gene: TRBV9
clone size: once
CDR3 DNA: TGTGCCAGCAGCGTATCTGGAGGGCTCACTGAAGCTTTCTTT
CDR3 protein: CASSVSGGLTEAFF

D gene: .
J gene: TRBJ2-3
V gene: TRBV5-1
clone size: .
CDR3 DNA: TGCGCCAGCAGCTTGGCCTTTACAGCCACAGATACGCAGTATTTT
CDR3 protein: CASSLAFTATDTQYF

D gene: TRBD2
J gene: TRBJ2-5
V gene: TRBV2
clone size: .
CDR3 DNA: TGTGCCAGCAGGTCGACTAGCGGGAGTGCCCAAGAGACCCAGTACTTC
CDR3 protein: CASRSTSGSAQETQYF

D gene: .
J gene: TRBJ2-3
V gene: TRBV24-1
clone size: once
CDR3 DNA: TGTGCCACCAGTGATTACAGGGGAGGAGACACAGATACGCAGTATTTT
CDR3 protein: CATSDYRGGDTDTQYF

D gene: TRBD2
J gene: TRBJ2-1
V gene: TRBV9
clone size: .
CDR3 DNA: TGTGCCAGCAGCGTAGGCGGGAGGGCCGGAAAAAATGAGCAGTTCTTC
CDR3 protein: CASSVGGRAGKNEQFF

D gene: TRBD2
J gene: TRBJ2-7
V gene: TRBV4-3
clone size: .
CDR3 DNA: TGCGCCAGCAGCCAAGAGGCTAGCGGGGGGGACTACGAGCAGTACTTC
CDR3 protein: CASSQEASGGDYEQYF

D gene: .
J gene: TRBJ2-3
V gene: TRBV6-2/TRBV6-3
clone size: .
CDR3 DNA: TGTGCCAGCAGTTACGGGTGGATGACTAGCACAGATACGCAGTATTTT
CDR3 protein: CASSYGWMTSTDTQYF

D gene: TRBD1
J gene: TRBJ1-2
V gene: TRBV6-6
clone size: .
CDR3 DNA: TGTGCCAGCAGTTACTCTCAGGGGGCGACGGGCTACACCTTC
CDR3 protein: CASSYSQGATGYTF

D gene: .
J gene: TRBJ1-3
V gene: TRBV4-2
clone size: once
CDR3 DNA: TGTGCCAGCAGCCAAGCCCCAGACACGAGCTCTGGAAACACCATATATTTT
CDR3 protein: CASSQAPDTSSGNTIYF

D gene: .
J gene: TRBJ1-5
V gene: TRBV18
clone size: .
CDR3 DNA: TGTGCCAGCTCACGGGGAGGGGGTGGCAATCAGCCCCAGCATTTT
CDR3 protein: CASSRGGGGNQPQHF

D gene: TRBD1
J gene: TRBJ2-3
V gene: TRBV2
clone size: few
CDR3 DNA: TGTGCCAGCAGTGGACAGGGAAGCACAGATACGCAGTATTTT
CDR3 protein: CASSGQGSTDTQYF

D gene: .
J gene: TRBJ1-2
V gene: TRBV19
clone size: .
CDR3 DNA: TGTGCCAGTAGTACATTTGACAGAGACCTTTATGGCTACACCTTC
CDR3 protein: CASSTFDRDLYGYTF

D gene: .
J gene: TRBJ1-5
V gene: TRBV18
clone size: .
CDR3 DNA: TGTGCCAGCTCACCACCGTCCGGGGATATCGGCTGTCAGCCCCAGCATTTT
CDR3 protein: CASSPPSGDIGCQPQHF

D gene: TRBD1
J gene: TRBJ1-1
V gene: TRBV10-3
clone size: .
CDR3 DNA: TGTGCCATCAGTGAGCAACCGGGACAGAAGAACACTGAAGCTTTCTTT
CDR3 protein: CAISEQPGQKNTEAFF

D gene: TRBD1
J gene: TRBJ1-1
V gene: TRBV10-2
clone size: .
CDR3 DNA: TGCGCCAGCAGTGACGCGTCAGGGGGCTTAAACACTGAAGCTTTCTTT
CDR3 protein: CASSDASGGLNTEAFF

D gene: .
J gene: TRBJ2-1
V gene: TRBV10-2
clone size: .
CDR3 DNA: TGCGCCAGCAGTGATAGGGGGGGCACCTACAATGAGCAGTTCTTC
CDR3 protein: CASSDRGGTYNEQFF

D gene: TRBD1
J gene: TRBJ1-1
V gene: TRBV7-9
clone size: .
CDR3 DNA: TGTGCCAGCAGCCCCGACAGGGGAACTAACACTGAAGCTTTCTTT
CDR3 protein: CASSPDRGTNTEAFF

D gene: TRBD1
J gene: TRBJ2-1
V gene: TRBV7-9
clone size: .
CDR3 DNA: TGTGCCAGCAGCTCAAACAGGGGTAATTGGGACAATGAGCAGTTCTTC
CDR3 protein: CASSSNRGNWDNEQFF